Below, 28 T cell receptor beta chains from the same sample are listed, as sequenced in a study of blood T cell repertoires in COVID-19. The method was immunoSEQ multiplex PCR; TCRdb's version includes in-frame clones alone and lacks a portion of them. The sample includes some 220,000 clones, around 80% of them seen just once. The sequencing input was peripheral blood. The receptors stem from a human donor in a cohort sampled during active COVID-19.

A few counts support this clone. The chain links TRBV28 to TRBJ1-6; 8 bases fit TRBD1. The CDR3 spans 15 residues. The V and J ends lost 6 bases and 7 bases, in that order; junction bases with no gene match: 8. Germline assignment: CDR1 MDHEN and CDR2 SYDVKM. CDR3 in amino acids: CASRAAGGWNSPLHF. CDR3 DNA: TGTGCCAGCAGGGCTGCAGGGGGCTGGAATTCACCCCTCCACTTT.

This clone appeared a single time. The V call is TRBV27, the J call TRBJ1-6, with D possibly being TRBD1 (5 bases). Deletions cut 4 bases from V and 9 bases from J, with 22 bases between. The V gene's germline CDR1 is MNHEY and CDR2 SMNVEV (reference sequence). The CDR3 totals 17 residues. CDR3: CASSSGTAGRAVSPLHF. The DNA of the CDR3 is TGTGCCAGCAGTTCAGGAACCGCGGGACGGGCGGTTTCACCCCTCCACTTT.

The CDR3 DNA sequence: TGTGCCAGCAGCTTATGGGGGGATTTTAACGAGCAGTACTTC. Encoded protein: CASSLWGDFNEQYF. The rearrangement joins TRBV7-3 to TRBJ2-7; a weak D match, TRBD2 (6 bases). Looked up from germline, CDR1 is SGHTA and CDR2 is FQGTGA. The CDR3 runs to 14 residues. The V end lost 2 bases, the J end lost 5 bases, and 13 bases lay between the germline ends.

V gene TRBV6-5 combines with J gene TRBJ2-5, with TRBD2 matching over 7 bases. The CDR3 spans 14 residues. V shed 10 bases and J 1 base; nucleotides not matched to a gene: 9. In germline, CDR1 is MNHEY, CDR2 SVGAGI. CDR3 sequence: CATSKTGGQETQYF. In nucleotides, the CDR3 is TGTGCCACCAGCAAGACGGGGGGCCAAGAGACCCAGTACTTC.

The V and J genes are TRBV7-9 and TRBJ2-3; TRBD2 matches 8 bases. Germline V gene data show CDR1 as SEHNR and CDR2 as FQNEAQ (reference sequence). CDR3 length equals 14 residues. The V gene end was trimmed by 4 bases and the J gene end by 4 bases; junction bases not matched to a gene: 4. CDR3: CASSWAGGPDTQYF. The CDR3 DNA sequence: TGTGCCAGCAGCTGGGCGGGGGGACCAGATACGCAGTATTTT.

The chain is built from TRBV6-6 and TRBJ1-2; possibly TRBD1 for D (5 bases). This CDR3 contains 13 residues. Trimming took off 6 bases at V and 4 bases at J, with 12 bases between the two ends. Per the germline V gene, CDR1 is MNHNY and CDR2 is SVGAGI (reference sequence). The CDR3 bases are TGTGCCAGCAGGGATCCAGGGATCTATGGCTACACCTTC. Translated, it gives CASRDPGIYGYTF.

J is TRBJ2-5 and V is TRBV11-2; the match to TRBD1 covers 10 bases. The CDR3 has 15 amino acids. Germline assignment: CDR1 SGHAT and CDR2 FQNNGV. With V trimmed by 2 bases and J by 4 bases, 4 bases remained unmatched. The CDR3 here is CASSLLGQGLETQYF. As DNA, the CDR3 is TGTGCCAGCAGCTTATTGGGACAGGGGCTAGAGACCCAGTACTTC.

The J gene is TRBJ1-6, the V gene TRBV6-6; D might be TRBD1 (5 bases). Germline CDR1 is MNHNY and CDR2 is SVGAGI (reference sequence). Trimming took 4 bases from V and 7 from J, leaving 17 bases between them. The CDR3 consists of 16 residues. CDR3 coding DNA: TGTGCCAGCAGTTCACCTCGGGGGGGTGGGAATTCACCCCTCCACTTT. Amino acids: CASSSPRGGGNSPLHF.

The chain combines TRBV4-1 with TRBJ1-1; TRBD1 agrees at 9 bases. Germline assignment: CDR1 MGHRA and CDR2 YSYEKL. V trimming: 2 bases; J trimming: 4 bases; junction bases outside the gene matches: 11. The CDR3 contains 17 residues. In DNA, the CDR3 is TGCGCCAGCAGCCAACTCCCTGGGACAGGGTGGGGCACTGAAGCTTTCTTT. It codes for CASSQLPGTGWGTEAFF.

The CDR3 sequence: CASSPEGLVTNEQFF. The CDR3, as DNA: TGCGCCAGCAGCCCGGAGGGACTAGTAACTAATGAGCAGTTCTTC. The gene calls are TRBV5-1 and TRBJ2-1; 8 bases are shared with TRBD2. J gave up 7 bases and V 4 bases, and 10 bases lay outside the gene matches. Germline-derived CDR1 and CDR2 are SGHRS and YFSETQ. The CDR3 covers 15 residues.

V is TRBV28 and J is TRBJ2-5; 7 bases align to TRBD2. The V gene end was trimmed by 4 bases and the J gene end by 3 bases; junction bases not matched to a gene: 5. The CDR3 length is 14 residues. Germline V lookup: CDR1 MDHEN, CDR2 SYDVKM. CDR3 residues: CASSSGGSEETQYF. CDR3 sequence (DNA): TGTGCCAGCAGTTCTGGCGGGAGTGAAGAGACCCAGTACTTC.

The V and J genes are TRBV29-1 and TRBJ2-3; TRBD2 matches at 11 bases. Germline CDR1 reads SQVTM; CDR2 reads ANQGSEA. The CDR3 extends over 13 amino acids. V gave up 8 bases and J gave up 2 bases; unmatched junction bases: 3. In DNA, the CDR3 is TGCAGCTTGACTAGCGGGGACACAGATACGCAGTATTTT. This sequence encodes CSLTSGDTDTQYF.

This CDR3 reads CASSARQGGPDTQYF. CDR3 nucleotides: TGTGCCAGCAGCGCCCGACAGGGGGGCCCAGATACGCAGTATTTT. The chain is built from TRBV7-2 and TRBJ2-3; 9 bases are a match to TRBD1. The CDR3 is 15 amino acids. Trimming took 5 bases from V and 4 from J; bases not matched to a gene: 7. Germline CDR1 and CDR2: SGHTA and FQGNSA.

The chain uses TRBV18 and TRBJ1-2, with a tentative D call TRBD1 (6 bases). From germline, CDR1 is KGHSH and CDR2 LQKENI. The CDR3 extends over 13 amino acids. Trimming left V 8 bases short and J 4 bases short, with 14 bases between. Here the CDR3 DNA reads TGTGCCAGCGGGGGCCTCAGGAGCTATGGCTACACCTTC. Translated, it gives CASGGLRSYGYTF.

This clone showed up just a few times. The CDR3 coding sequence is TGTGCCAGCTCCCGAACCGGGAACACCGGGGAGCTGTTTTTT. Its protein is CASSRTGNTGELFF. The V call is TRBV7-2, the J call TRBJ2-2; no reliable D call. The V gene lost 8 bases and the J gene lost 1 base, with 11 bases spanning the gap. The CDR3 extends over 14 amino acids. Germline-derived CDR1 and CDR2 are SGHTA and FQGNSA.

The V gene is TRBV27, the J gene TRBJ2-7, with TRBD1 as a possible D gene (6 bases). The CDR3 is 17 residues long. The germline CDR1 and CDR2 sequences are MNHEY and SMNVEV (reference sequence). V was shortened by 0 bases and J by 1 base, with 16 bases between the two germline ends. The CDR3 DNA follows: TGTGCCAGCAGTTTATCGGTTTTGCAGGGGTGGTCCTACGAGCAGTACTTC. Its translation: CASSLSVLQGWSYEQYF.

The rearrangement links TRBV4-1 to TRBJ2-2; perhaps TRBD1 as D (6 bases). V lost 3 bases and J 7 bases, leaving 15 bases between the germline ends. CDR1 MGHRA and CDR2 YSYEKL come from the germline V gene. The CDR3 is made up of 15 amino acids. CDR3 loop: CASSQQQGRDGELFF. The CDR3 DNA follows: TGCGCCAGCAGCCAGCAACAGGGTCGGGACGGGGAGCTGTTTTTT.

The chain joins TRBV7-9 to TRBJ2-7; D perhaps matches TRBD1 (5 bases). The CDR3 totals 15 residues. V was pared by 0 bases and J by 3 bases, with 12 bases between. Germline V gene data show CDR1 as SEHNR and CDR2 as FQNEAQ (reference sequence). The CDR3 coding sequence is TGTGCCAGCAGCTTAGCAACAGGTTGGAACTACGAGCAGTACTTC. Its protein product is CASSLATGWNYEQYF.

This chain joins TRBV7-6 and TRBJ1-1; unclear D gene. Germline CDR1 and CDR2: SGHVS and FNYEAQ. The CDR3 totals 13 residues. The V and J ends lost 1 base and 3 bases respectively, with 6 bases between them. The CDR3, as DNA: TGTGCCAGCAGCTTAGTCTCGGACACTGAAGCTTTCTTT. Protein: CASSLVSDTEAFF.

The chain is built from TRBV6-5 and TRBJ2-7; a possible D gene is TRBD2 (6 bases). The CDR3 has 15 amino acids. Germline V CDR1 and CDR2: MNHEY, SVGAGI. Between the trimmed V and J ends, which lost 0 bases and 5 bases, there was a span of 14 bases. As DNA, the CDR3 is TGTGCCAGCAGTTACTCGCAGGGAGGTAGACACGAGCAGTACTTC. This codes for CASSYSQGGRHEQYF.

The chain has TRBV7-6 and TRBJ2-7, with D maybe TRBD1 (6 bases). V dropped 6 bases and J dropped 1 base, with 22 bases sitting between them. Germline V gene lookup returns CDR1 SGHVS and CDR2 FNYEAQ. The CDR3 has 17 amino acids. CDR3 sequence reads: CASSDNSGTTKSYEQYF. The DNA for the CDR3 is TGTGCCAGCAGTGATAATTCAGGGACAACGAAATCCTACGAGCAGTACTTC.

V is TRBV6-2 or TRBV6-3 and J is TRBJ1-1; no definite D call. Germline values: CDR1 MNHEY, CDR2 SVGEGT. The CDR3 covers 14 residues. V lost 0 bases to trimming and J lost 2 bases, with 7 bases between them. The CDR3 is CASSYSDINTEAFF. The DNA for the CDR3 is TGTGCCAGCAGTTACTCTGACATAAACACTGAAGCTTTCTTT.

The chain employs TRBV28 and TRBJ1-4; the D is unclear. CDR1 is MDHEN, CDR2 SYDVKM, per germline. The CDR3 extends over 11 amino acids. Trimming stripped 5 bases from V and 8 bases from J, with 6 bases between. The CDR3 is CASSNQEKLFF. As DNA, the CDR3 is TGTGCCAGCAGTAACCAGGAAAAACTGTTTTTT.

On this clone itself: The sample carries other DNA sequences with the same CDR3. CDR3 amino acids: CASSRTGGFDEQYF. The DNA of the CDR3 is TGTGCCAGTAGTAGGACAGGGGGCTTCGACGAGCAGTACTTC. The chain is built from TRBV19 and TRBJ2-7, with 11 bases aligning to TRBD1. Germline V gene lookup returns CDR1 LNHDA and CDR2 SQIVND (reference sequence). The length of the CDR3 is 14 residues. The V and J ends lost 4 bases and 5 bases, in that order; junction bases with no gene match: 4. Filled out from reference TRBV19 and TRBJ2-7, the complete variable domain reads DGGITQSPKYLFRKEGQNVTLSCEQNLNHDAMYWYRQDPGQGLRLIYYSQIVNDFQKGDIAEGYSVSREKKESFPLTVTSAQKNPTAFYLCASSRTGGFDEQYFGPGTRLTVT.

Many counts were recorded for this clone. The V call is TRBV7-3, the J call TRBJ2-1, with 9 bases matching TRBD1. The CDR3 runs to 15 residues. From germline, CDR1 is SGHTA and CDR2 FQGTGA. V shed 5 bases and J 7 bases; nucleotides not matched to a gene: 9. This CDR3 reads CASSRMTGGTNEQFF. CDR3 nucleotide sequence: TGTGCCAGCAGCCGGATGACAGGGGGGACGAATGAGCAGTTCTTC.

The rearrangement joins TRBV9 to TRBJ2-3; possible D gene TRBD2, 6 bases. V lost 7 bases, J lost 3 bases, and 9 bases lay in between. The CDR3 runs 12 residues. Germline-derived CDR1 and CDR2 are SGDLS and YYNGEE. The CDR3 loop reads CASGGETDTQYF. DNA of the CDR3: TGTGCCAGCGGCGGGGAGACAGATACGCAGTATTTT. The entire variable domain, with the rest obtained from reference TRBV9 and TRBJ2-3, is as follows: DSGVTQTPKHLITATGQRVTLRCSPRSGDLSVYWYQQSLDQGLQFLIQYYNGEERAKGNILERFSAQQFPDLHSELNLSSLELGDSALYFCASGGETDTQYFGPGTRLTVL.

This chain uses TRBV28 with TRBJ2-7; TRBD1 matches at 8 bases. The CDR3 contains 13 residues. In germline, CDR1 is MDHEN, CDR2 SYDVKM. Losses at the gene ends were 5 bases for V and 4 bases for J; bases not matched to a gene: 4. The CDR3 region is CASSRDRGYEQYF. In nucleotides, the CDR3 is TGTGCCAGCAGTCGAGACAGGGGTTACGAGCAGTACTTC.

The genes are TRBV7-2 and TRBJ1-1; D uncertain. This CDR3 spans 16 amino acids. Germline CDR1 is SGHTA and CDR2 is FQGNSA. Trimming removed 1 base at V and 1 base at J, with 13 bases between. DNA for the CDR3: TGTGCCAGCAGCTTAGTCTATCGACTGAAGAACACTGAAGCTTTCTTT. This translates into CASSLVYRLKNTEAFF.